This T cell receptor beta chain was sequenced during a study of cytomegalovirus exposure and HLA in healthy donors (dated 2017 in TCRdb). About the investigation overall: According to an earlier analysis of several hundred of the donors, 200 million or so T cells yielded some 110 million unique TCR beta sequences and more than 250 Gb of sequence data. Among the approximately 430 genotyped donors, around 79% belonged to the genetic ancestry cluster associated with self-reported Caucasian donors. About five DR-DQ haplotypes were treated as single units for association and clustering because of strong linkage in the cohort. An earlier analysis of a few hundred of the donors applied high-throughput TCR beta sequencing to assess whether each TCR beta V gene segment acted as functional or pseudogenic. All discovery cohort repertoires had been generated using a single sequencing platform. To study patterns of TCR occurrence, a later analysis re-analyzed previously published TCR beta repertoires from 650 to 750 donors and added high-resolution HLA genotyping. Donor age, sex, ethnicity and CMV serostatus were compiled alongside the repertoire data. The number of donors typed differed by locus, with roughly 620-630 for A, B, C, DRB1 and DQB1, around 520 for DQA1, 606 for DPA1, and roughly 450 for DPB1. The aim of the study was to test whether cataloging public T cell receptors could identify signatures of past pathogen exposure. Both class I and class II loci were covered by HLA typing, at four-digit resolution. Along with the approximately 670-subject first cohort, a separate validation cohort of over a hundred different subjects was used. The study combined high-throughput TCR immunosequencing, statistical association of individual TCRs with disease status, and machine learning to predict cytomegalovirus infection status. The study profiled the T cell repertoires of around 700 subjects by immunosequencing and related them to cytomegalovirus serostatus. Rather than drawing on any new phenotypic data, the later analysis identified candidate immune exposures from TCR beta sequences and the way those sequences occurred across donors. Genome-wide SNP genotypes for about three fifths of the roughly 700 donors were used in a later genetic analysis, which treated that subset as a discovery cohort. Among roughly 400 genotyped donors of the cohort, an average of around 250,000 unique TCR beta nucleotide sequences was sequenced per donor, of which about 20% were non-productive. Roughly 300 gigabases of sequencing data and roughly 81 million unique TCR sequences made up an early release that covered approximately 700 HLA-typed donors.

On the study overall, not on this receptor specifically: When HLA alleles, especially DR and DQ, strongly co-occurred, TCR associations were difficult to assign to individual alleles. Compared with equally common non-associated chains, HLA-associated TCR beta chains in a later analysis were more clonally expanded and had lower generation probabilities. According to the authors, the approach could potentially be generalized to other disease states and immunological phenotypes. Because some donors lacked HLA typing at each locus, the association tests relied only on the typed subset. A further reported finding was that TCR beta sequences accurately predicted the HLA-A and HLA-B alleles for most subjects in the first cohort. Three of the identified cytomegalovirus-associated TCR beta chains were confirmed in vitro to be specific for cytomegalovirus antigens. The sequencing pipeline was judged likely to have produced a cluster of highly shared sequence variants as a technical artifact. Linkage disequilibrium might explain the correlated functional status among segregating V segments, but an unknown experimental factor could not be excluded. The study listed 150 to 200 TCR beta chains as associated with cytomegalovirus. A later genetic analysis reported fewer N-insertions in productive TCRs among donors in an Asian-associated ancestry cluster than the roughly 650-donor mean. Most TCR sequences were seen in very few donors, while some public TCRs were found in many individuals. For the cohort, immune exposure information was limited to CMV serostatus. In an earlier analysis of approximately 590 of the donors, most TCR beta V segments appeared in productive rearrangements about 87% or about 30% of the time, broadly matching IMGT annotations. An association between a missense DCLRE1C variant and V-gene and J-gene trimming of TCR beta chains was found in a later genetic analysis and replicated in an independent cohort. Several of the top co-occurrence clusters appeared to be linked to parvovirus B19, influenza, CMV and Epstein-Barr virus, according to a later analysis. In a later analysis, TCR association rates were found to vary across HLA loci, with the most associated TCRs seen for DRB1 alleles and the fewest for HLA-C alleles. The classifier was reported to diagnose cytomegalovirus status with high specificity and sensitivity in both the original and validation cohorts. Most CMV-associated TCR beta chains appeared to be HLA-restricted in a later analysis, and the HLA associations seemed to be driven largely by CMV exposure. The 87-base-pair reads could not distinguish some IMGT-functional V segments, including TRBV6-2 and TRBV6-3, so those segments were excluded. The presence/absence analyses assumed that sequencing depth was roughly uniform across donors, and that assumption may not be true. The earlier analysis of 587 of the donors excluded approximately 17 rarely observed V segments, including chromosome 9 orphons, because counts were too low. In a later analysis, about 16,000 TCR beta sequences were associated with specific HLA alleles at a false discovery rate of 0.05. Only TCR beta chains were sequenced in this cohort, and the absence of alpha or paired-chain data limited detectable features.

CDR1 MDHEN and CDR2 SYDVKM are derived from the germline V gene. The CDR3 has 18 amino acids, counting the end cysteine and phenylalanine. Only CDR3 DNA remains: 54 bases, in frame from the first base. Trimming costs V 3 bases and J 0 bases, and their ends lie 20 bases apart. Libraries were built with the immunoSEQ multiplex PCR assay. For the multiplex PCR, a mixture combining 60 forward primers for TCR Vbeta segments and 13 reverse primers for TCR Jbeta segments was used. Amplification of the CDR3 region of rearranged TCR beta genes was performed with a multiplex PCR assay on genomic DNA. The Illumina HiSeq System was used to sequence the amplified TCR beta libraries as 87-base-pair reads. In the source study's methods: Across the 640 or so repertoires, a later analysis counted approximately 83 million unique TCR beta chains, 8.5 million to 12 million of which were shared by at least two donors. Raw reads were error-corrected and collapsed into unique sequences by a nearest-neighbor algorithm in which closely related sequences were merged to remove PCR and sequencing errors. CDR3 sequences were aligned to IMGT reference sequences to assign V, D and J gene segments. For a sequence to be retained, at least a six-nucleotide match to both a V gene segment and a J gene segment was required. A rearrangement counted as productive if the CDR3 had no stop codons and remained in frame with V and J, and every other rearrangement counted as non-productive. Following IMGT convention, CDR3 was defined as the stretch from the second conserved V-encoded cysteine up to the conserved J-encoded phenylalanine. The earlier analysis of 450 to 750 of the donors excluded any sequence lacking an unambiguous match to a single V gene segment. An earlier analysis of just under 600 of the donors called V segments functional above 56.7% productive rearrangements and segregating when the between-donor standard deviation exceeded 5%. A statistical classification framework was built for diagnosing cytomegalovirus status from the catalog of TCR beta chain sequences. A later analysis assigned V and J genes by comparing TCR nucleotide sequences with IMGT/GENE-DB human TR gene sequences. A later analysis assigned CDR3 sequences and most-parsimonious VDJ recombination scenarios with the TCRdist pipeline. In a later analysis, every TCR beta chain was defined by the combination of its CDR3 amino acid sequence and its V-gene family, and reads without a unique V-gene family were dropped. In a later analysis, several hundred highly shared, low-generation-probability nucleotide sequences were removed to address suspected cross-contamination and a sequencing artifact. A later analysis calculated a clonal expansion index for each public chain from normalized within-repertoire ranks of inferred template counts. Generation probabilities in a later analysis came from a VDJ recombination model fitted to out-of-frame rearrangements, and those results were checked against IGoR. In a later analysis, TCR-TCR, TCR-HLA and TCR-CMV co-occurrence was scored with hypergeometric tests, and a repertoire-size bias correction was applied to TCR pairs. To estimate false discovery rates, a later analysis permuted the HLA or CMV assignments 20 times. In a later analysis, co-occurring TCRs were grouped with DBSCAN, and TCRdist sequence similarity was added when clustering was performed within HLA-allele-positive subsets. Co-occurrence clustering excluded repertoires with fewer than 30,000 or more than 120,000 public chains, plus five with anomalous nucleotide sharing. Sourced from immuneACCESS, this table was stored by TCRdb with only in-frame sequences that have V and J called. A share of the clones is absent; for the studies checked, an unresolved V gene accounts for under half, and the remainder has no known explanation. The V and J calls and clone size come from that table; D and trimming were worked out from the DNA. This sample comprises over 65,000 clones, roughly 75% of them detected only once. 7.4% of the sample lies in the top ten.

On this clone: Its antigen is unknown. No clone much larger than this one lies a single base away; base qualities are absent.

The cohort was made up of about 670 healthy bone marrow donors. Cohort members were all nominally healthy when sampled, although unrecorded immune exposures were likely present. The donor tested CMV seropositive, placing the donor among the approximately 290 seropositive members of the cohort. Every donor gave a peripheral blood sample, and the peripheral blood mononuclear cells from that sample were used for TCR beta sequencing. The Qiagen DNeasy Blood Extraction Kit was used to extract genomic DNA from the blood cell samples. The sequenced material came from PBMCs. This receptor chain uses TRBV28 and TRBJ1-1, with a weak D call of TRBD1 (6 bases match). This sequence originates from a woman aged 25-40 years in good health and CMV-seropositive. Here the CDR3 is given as CASSFPGASTFMNTEAFF. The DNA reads TGTGCCAGCAGTTTCCCAGGGGCTTCGACTTTCATGAACACTGAAGCTTTCTTT.